This TCR beta chain was retrieved from a study of shared clonotypes between healthy human individuals. The authors loaded 150 to 250 ng DNA, tens of thousands of T cell genomes, into sorted-subset replicate PCRs. Assay: immunoSEQ multiplex PCR; the TCRdb copy retains only in-frame clones and omits some. The repertoire consists of roughly 500,000 clones, with less than 96% occurring once and the leading ten covering under 0.06%. This clone was picked up one time. Deletions cut 10 bases from V and 3 bases from J, with 16 bases between. The CDR3 consists of 14 residues. CDR1 and CDR2 from the germline V gene are MDHEN and SYDVKM.

This chain links TRBV28 with TRBJ1-5; D may be TRBD1 (6 bases). The sequencing sample was made of naive CD4+ T cells sorted from blood. Subset: CD45RA+ positively selected. This clonotype was obtained from a woman aged 25 to 39 in good health. In DNA, the CDR3 is TGTGCCACCCTCCCCGGGGGCCCCAATCAGCCCCAGCATTTT. This gives the protein CATLPGGPNQPQHF.